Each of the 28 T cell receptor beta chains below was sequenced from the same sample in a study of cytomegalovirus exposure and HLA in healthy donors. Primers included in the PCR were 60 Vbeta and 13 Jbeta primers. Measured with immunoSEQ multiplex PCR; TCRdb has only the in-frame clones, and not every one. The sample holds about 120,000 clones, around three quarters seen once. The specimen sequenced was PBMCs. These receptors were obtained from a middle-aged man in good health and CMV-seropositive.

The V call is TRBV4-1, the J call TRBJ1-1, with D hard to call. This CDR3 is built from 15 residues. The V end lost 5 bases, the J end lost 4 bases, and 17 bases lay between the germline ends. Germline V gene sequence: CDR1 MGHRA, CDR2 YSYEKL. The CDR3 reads CASSERGGFVTEAFF. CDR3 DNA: TGCGCCAGCAGCGAACGAGGAGGGTTTGTCACTGAAGCTTTCTTT.

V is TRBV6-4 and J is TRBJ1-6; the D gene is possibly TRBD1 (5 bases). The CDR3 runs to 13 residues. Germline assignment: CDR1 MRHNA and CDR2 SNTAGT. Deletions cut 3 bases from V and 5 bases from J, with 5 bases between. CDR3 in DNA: TGTGCCAGCAGTGAGGACAATAATTCACCCCTCCACTTT. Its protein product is CASSEDNNSPLHF.

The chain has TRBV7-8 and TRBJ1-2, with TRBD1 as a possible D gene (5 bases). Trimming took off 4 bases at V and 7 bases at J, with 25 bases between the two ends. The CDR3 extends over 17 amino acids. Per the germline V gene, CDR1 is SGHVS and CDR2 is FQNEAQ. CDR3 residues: CASSSPPPRGFGSGYTF. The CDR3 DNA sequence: TGTGCCAGCAGCTCACCCCCCCCAAGGGGTTTTGGTTCTGGCTACACCTTC.

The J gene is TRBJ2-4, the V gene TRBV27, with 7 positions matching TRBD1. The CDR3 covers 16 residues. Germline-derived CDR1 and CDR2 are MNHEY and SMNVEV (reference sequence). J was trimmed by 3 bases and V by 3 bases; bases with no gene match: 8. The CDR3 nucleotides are TGTGCCAGCAGTTTCATGACAGGGTTCGGCAAAAACATTCAGTACTTC. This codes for CASSFMTGFGKNIQYF.

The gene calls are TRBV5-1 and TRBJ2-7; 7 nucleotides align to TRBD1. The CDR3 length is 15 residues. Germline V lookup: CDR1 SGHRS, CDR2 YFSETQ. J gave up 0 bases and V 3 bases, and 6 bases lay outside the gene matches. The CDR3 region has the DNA TGCGCCAGCAGCTCGGACAGGTCGAGCTCCTACGAGCAGTACTTC. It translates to CASSSDRSSSYEQYF.

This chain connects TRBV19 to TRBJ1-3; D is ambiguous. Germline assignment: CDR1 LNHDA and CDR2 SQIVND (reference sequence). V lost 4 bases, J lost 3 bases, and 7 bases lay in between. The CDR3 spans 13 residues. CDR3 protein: CASSTKVGNTIYF. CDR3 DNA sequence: TGTGCCAGTAGTACTAAAGTTGGAAACACCATATATTTT.

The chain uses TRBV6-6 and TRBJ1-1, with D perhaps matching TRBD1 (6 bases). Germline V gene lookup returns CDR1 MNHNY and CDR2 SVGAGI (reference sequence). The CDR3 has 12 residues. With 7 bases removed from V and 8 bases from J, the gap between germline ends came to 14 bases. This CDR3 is CASINGGAEAFF. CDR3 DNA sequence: TGTGCCAGCATCAACGGGGGGGCCGAAGCTTTCTTT.

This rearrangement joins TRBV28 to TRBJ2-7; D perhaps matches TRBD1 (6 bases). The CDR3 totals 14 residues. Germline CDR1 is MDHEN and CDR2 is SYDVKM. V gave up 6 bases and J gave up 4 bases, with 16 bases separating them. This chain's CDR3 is CASRNRDPEYEQYF. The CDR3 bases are TGTGCCAGCAGGAACAGGGACCCTGAATACGAGCAGTACTTC.

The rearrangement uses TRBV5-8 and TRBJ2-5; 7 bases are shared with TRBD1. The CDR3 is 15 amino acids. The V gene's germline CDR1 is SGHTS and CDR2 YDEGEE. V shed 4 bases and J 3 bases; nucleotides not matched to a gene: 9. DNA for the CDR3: TGTGCCAGCAGCGCCGGGACAGACCAAAAAGAGACCCAGTACTTC. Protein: CASSAGTDQKETQYF.

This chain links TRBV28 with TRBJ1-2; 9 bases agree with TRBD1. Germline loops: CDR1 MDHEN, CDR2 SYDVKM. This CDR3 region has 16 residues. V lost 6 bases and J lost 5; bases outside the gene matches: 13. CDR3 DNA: TGTGCCAGCAGCTCACTTGGTTCCGACAGGGGGTATGGCTACACCTTC. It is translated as CASSSLGSDRGYGYTF.

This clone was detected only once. Here the CDR3 DNA reads TGTGCCAGCAGCCCGACGCATTTACAGGGTTCTGATGGCTACACCTTC. Amino acid sequence: CASSPTHLQGSDGYTF. The chain joins TRBV7-2 to TRBJ1-2, with D possibly being TRBD1 (6 bases). Germline V lookup: CDR1 SGHTA, CDR2 FQGNSA. The CDR3 extends over 16 amino acids. Trimming removed 5 bases from V and 6 bases from J, with 22 bases in between.

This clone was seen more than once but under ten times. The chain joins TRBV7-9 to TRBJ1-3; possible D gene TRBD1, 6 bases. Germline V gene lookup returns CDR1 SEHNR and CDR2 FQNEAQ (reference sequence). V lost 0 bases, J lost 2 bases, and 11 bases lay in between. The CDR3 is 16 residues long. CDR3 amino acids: CASSLAAPGAGNTIYF. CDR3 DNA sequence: TGTGCCAGCAGCTTAGCGGCTCCAGGGGCTGGAAACACCATATATTTT.

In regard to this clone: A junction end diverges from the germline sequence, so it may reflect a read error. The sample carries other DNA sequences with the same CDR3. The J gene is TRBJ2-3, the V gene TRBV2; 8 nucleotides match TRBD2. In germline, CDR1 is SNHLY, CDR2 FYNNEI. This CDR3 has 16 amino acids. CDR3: CASSDAELAVTDTQYF. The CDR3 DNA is TGCGCCAGCAGTGATGCCGAACTAGCGGTCACAGATACGCAGTATTTT.

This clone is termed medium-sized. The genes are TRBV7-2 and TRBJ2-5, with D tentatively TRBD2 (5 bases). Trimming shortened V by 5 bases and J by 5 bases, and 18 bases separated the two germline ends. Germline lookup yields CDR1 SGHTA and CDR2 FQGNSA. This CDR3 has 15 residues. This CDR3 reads CASSRSRGPMETQYF. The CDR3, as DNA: TGTGCCAGCAGCCGATCCCGGGGTCCGATGGAGACCCAGTACTTC.

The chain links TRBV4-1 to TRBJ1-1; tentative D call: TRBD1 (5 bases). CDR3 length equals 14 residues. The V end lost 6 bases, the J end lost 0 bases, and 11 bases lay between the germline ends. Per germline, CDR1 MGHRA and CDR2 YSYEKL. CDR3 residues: CASSWRGLNTEAFF. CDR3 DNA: TGCGCCAGCAGTTGGCGGGGGTTGAACACTGAAGCTTTCTTT.

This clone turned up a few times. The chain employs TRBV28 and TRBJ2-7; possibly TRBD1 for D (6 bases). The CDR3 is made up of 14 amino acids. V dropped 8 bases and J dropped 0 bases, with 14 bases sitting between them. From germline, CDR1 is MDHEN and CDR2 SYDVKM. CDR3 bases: TGTGCCAGCCTACAGGGTTTTGGCTCCTACGAGCAGTACTTC. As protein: CASLQGFGSYEQYF.

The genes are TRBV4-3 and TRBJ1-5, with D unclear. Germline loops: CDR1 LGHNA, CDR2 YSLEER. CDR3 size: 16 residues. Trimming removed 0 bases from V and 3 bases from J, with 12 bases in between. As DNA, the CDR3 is TGCGCCAGCAGCCAAGATTGGGTCAGGTCCAATCAGCCCCAGCATTTT. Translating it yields CASSQDWVRSNQPQHF.

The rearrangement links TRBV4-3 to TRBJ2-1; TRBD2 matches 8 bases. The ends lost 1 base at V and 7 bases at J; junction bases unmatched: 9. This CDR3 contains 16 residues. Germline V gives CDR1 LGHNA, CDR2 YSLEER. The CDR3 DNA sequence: TGCGCCAGCAGCCAAGTTCGCGGGGGGTCGGAAAATGAGCAGTTCTTC. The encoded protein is CASSQVRGGSENEQFF.

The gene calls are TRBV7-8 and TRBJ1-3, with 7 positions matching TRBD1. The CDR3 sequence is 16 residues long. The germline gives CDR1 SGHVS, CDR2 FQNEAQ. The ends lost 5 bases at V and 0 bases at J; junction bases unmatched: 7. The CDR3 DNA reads TGTGCCAGCAGCGTGGACAGGCTAACCTCTGGAAACACCATATATTTT. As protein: CASSVDRLTSGNTIYF.

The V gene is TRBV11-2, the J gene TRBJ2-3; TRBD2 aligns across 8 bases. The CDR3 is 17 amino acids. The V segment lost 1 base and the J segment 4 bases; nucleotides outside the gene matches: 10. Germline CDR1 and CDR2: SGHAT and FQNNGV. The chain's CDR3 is CASSLGLAGSAADTQYF. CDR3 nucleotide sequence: TGTGCCAGCAGCTTAGGCTTAGCGGGGTCTGCGGCAGATACGCAGTATTTT.

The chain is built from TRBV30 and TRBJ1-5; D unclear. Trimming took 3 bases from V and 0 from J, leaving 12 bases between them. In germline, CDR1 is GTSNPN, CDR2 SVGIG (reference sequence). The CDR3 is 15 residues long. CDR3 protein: CAWSPTVYSNQPQHF. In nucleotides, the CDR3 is TGTGCCTGGAGCCCAACGGTGTATAGCAATCAGCCCCAGCATTTT. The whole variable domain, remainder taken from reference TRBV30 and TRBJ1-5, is SQTIHQWPATLVQPVGSPLSLECTVEGTSNPNLYWYRQAAGRGLQLLFYSVGIGQISSEVPQNLSASRPQDRQFILSSKKLLLSDSGFYLCAWSPTVYSNQPQHFGDGTRLSIL.

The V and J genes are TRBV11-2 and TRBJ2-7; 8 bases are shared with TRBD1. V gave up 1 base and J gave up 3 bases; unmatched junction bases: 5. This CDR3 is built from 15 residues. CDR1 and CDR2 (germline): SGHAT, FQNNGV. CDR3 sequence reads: CASSLGRTGNYEQYF. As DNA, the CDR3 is TGTGCCAGCAGCTTAGGGCGGACAGGGAACTACGAGCAGTACTTC. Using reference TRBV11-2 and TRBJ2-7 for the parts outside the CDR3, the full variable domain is EAGVAQSPRYKIIEKRQSVAFWCNPISGHATLYWYQQILGQGPKLLIQFQNNGVVDDSQLPKDRFSAERLKGVDSTLKIQPAKLEDSAVYLCASSLGRTGNYEQYFGPGTRLTVT.

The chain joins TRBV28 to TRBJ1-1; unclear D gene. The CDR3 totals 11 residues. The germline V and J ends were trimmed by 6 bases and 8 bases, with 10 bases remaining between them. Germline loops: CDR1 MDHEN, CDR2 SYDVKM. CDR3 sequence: CASRAGREAFF. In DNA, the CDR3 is TGTGCCAGCAGGGCCGGGAGAGAAGCTTTCTTT.

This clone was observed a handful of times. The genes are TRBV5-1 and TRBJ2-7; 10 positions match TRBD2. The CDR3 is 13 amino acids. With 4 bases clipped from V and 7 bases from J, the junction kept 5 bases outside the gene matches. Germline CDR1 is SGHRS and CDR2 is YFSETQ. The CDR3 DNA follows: TGCGCCAGCAGCCCCGGACTAGCGGTAGAGCAGTACTTC. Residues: CASSPGLAVEQYF. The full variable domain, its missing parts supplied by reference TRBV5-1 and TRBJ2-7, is KAGVTQTPRYLIKTRGQQVTLSCSPISGHRSVSWYQQTPGQGLQFLFEYFSETQRNKGNFPGRFSGRQFSNSRSEMNVSTLELGDSALYLCASSPGLAVEQYFGPGTRLTVT.

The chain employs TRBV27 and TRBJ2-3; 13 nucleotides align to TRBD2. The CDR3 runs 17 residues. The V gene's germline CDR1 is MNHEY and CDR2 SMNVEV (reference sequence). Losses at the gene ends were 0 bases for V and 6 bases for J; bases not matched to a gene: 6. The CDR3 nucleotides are TGTGCCAGCAGTTTATCCCTCACTAGCGGGGGGGGTGATACGCAGTATTTT. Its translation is CASSLSLTSGGGDTQYF.

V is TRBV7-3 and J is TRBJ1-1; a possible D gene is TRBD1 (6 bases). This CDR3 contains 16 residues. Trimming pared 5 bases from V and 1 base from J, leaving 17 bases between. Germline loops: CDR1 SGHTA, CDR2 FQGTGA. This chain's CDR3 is CASSAGVPATNTEAFF. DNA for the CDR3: TGTGCCAGCAGCGCAGGGGTTCCGGCGACGAACACTGAAGCTTTCTTT.

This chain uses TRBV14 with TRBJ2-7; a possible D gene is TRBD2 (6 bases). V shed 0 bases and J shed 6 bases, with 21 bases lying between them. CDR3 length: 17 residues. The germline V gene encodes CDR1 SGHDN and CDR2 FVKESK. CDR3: CASSQDFGGLLGGEQYF. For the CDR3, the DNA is TGTGCCAGCAGCCAAGATTTTGGAGGGCTCCTTGGCGGCGAGCAGTACTTC.

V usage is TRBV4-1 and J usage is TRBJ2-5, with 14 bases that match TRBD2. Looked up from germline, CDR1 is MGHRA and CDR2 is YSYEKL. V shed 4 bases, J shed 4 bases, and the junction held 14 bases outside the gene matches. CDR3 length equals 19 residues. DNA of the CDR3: TGCGCCAGCAGCCTCGAGACTAGCGGGGGGGGTGGGAGAGGAGAGACCCAGTACTTC. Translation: CASSLETSGGGGRGETQYF.